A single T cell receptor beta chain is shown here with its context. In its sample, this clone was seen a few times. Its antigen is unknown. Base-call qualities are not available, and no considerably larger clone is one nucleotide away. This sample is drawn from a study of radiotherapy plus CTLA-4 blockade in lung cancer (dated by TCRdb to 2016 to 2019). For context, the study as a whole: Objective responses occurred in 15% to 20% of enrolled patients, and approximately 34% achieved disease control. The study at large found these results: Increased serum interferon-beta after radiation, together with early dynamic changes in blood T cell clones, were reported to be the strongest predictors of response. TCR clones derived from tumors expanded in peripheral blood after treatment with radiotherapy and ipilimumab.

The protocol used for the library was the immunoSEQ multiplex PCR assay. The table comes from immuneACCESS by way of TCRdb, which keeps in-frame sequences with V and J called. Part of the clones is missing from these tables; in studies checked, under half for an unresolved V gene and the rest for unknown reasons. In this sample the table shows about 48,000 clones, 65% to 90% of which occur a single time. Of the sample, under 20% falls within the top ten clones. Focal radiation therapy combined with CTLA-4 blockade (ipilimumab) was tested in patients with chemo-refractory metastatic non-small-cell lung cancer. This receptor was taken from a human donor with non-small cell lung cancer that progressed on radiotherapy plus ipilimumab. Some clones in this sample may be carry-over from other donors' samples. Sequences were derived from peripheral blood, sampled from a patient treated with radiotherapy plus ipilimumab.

Read as DNA, the sequence is TGTGCCAGCAGATTGGGTGGGGCGCAAGAGACCCAGTACTTC. This codes for CASRLGGAQETQYF. This receptor chain uses TRBV25-1 and TRBJ2-5; the best D guess is TRBD1, with 5 bases matching. Including the terminal cysteine and phenylalanine, the CDR3 comprises 14 residues. Only the CDR3 DNA stays, 42 bases, in frame from base 1. CDR1 and CDR2, per the germline V gene, are MGHDK and SYGVNS. The germline ends are 13 bases apart after V is trimmed by 6 bases and J by 2 bases. With all but the CDR3 taken from the reference TRBV25-1 and TRBJ2-5 genes, the full variable domain is: EADIYQTPRYLVIGTGKKITLECSQTMGHDKMYWYQQDPGMELHLIHYSYGVNSTEKGDLSSESTVSRIRTEHFPLTLESARPSHTSQYLCASRLGGAQETQYFGPGTRLLVL.